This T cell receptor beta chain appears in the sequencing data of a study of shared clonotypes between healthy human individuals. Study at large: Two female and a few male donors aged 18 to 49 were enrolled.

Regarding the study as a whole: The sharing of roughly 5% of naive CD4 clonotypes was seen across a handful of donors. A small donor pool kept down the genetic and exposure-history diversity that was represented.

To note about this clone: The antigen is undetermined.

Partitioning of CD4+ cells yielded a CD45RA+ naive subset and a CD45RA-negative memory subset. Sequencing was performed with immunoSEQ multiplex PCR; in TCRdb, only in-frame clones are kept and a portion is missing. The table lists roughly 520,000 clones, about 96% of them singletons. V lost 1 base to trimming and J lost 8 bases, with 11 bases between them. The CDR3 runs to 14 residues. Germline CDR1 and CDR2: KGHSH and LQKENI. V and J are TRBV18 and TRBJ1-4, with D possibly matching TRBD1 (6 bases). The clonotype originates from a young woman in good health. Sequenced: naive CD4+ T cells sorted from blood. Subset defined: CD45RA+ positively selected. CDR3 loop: CASSPRAGEEKLFF. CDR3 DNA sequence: TGTGCCAGCTCACCACGGGCAGGGGAGGAAAAACTGTTTTTT.